Shown below are 8 T cell receptor beta chains from a single sample sequenced in a study of cytomegalovirus exposure and HLA in healthy donors. PCR used 60 Vbeta primers and 13 Jbeta primers. Some clones are missing from TCRdb's copy, which holds only in-frame ones; the method was immunoSEQ multiplex PCR. The repertoire holds 200,000 to 250,000 clones, with around 79% as singletons. Sequenced: PBMCs. These receptors were collected from a girl aged 2-10 years in good health and CMV-seronegative.

The chain uses TRBV27 and TRBJ1-1; tentatively, D is TRBD1 (6 bases). The CDR3 consists of 16 residues. Germline CDR1 reads MNHEY; CDR2 reads SMNVEV (reference sequence). Trimming removed 5 bases from V and 5 bases from J, with 21 bases in between. The CDR3 coding sequence is TGTGCCAGCAGTCATTACCTTACAGGGACGCGGACTGAAGCTTTCTTT. This sequence encodes CASSHYLTGTRTEAFF.

The chain has TRBV11-2 and TRBJ2-5, with 12 nucleotides matching TRBD2. From germline, CDR1 is SGHAT and CDR2 FQNNGV. The CDR3 consists of 17 residues. J lost 5 bases, V lost 0 bases, and 7 bases had no gene match. The CDR3: CASSLEASGGAWETQYF. The CDR3 nucleotides read TGTGCCAGCAGCTTAGAGGCTAGCGGGGGGGCGTGGGAGACCCAGTACTTC.

The chain links TRBV6-5 to TRBJ2-2, with D uncertain. The CDR3 has 12 amino acids. The V and J ends lost 6 bases and 5 bases respectively, with 7 bases between them. From germline, CDR1 is MNHEY and CDR2 SVGAGI. The CDR3 bases are TGTGCCAGCAGCCAGTATACCGGGGAGCTGTTTTTT. This translates into CASSQYTGELFF.

The chain combines TRBV6-6 with TRBJ1-4; 9 nucleotides agree with TRBD1. From germline, CDR1 is MNHNY and CDR2 SVGAGI (reference sequence). V gave up 2 bases and J gave up 7 bases; unmatched junction bases: 8. The length of the CDR3 is 16 residues. CDR3 in DNA: TGTGCCAGCAGTTACGGGAACAGGGGGCGGGTTGAAAAACTGTTTTTT. Its translation: CASSYGNRGRVEKLFF.

J is TRBJ2-7 and V is TRBV2, with 9 bases that match TRBD1. Trimming at V came to 5 bases and at J to 2 bases, leaving 10 bases not matched to a gene. This CDR3 region has 16 residues. The germline V gene has CDR1 SNHLY and CDR2 FYNNEI. The CDR3 DNA reads TGTGCCAGCAGTCACGGACAGGGGTTTTCGACCTACGAGCAGTACTTC. It translates to CASSHGQGFSTYEQYF.

Here the CDR3 DNA reads TGTGCCAGCAGTTTCTTGGGACAGGGGCACGAGCAGTACTTC. It is translated as CASSFLGQGHEQYF. The chain joins TRBV27 to TRBJ2-7, with TRBD1 matching over 10 bases. The CDR3 runs 14 residues. The ends lost 3 bases at V and 5 bases at J; junction bases unmatched: 4. CDR1 and CDR2 (germline): MNHEY, SMNVEV (reference sequence).

The gene calls are TRBV5-1 and TRBJ2-5; D call uncertain. The CDR3 is 11 residues long. Trimming pared 5 bases from V and 4 bases from J, leaving 6 bases between. The germline V gene encodes CDR1 SGHRS and CDR2 YFSETQ. CDR3 nucleotide sequence: TGCGCCAGCAGTATGTTAGAGACCCAGTACTTC. Translating it yields CASSMLETQYF.

This chain joins TRBV5-4 and TRBJ2-5; the D gene is possibly TRBD1 (5 bases). The CDR3 sequence is 16 residues long. In germline, CDR1 is SGHNT, CDR2 YYREEE (reference sequence). The V end lost 1 base, the J end lost 1 base, and 14 bases lay between the germline ends. CDR3 sequence: CASSLKGSRTQETQYF. CDR3 coding DNA: TGTGCCAGCAGCTTGAAGGGGTCCCGCACCCAAGAGACCCAGTACTTC.